This T cell receptor beta chain was obtained from a study of cytomegalovirus exposure and HLA in healthy donors. Study-wide results and limits: Relative to the approximately 630-donor mean, N-insertions were reportedly fewer in an Asian-associated ancestry cluster in a later analysis. Among TCR beta chains, those listed as cytomegalovirus-associated numbered around 160.

V was cut by 6 bases and J by 0 bases, with 15 bases left in between. The germline gives CDR1 KGHSH, CDR2 LQKENI. The CDR3 is made up of 16 amino acids. PCR amplification relied on 60 Vbeta primers (plus 13 Jbeta primers). In the source study's methods: Among the unique TCR beta chains that a later analysis counted, about 81 million in all, some 10 million were shared. The assay was immunoSEQ multiplex PCR, and TCRdb's table has in-frame clones only and misses some. Clone size and V and J calls were adopted from that table, with D and trimming inferred from the DNA. The table shows 95,000 to 110,000 clones, with about 80% occurring only once. A word on this clone: What it binds is unknown.

The sequence derives from a man between 60 and 70 years old in good health and CMV-seropositive. Material: PBMCs. The J gene is TRBJ1-5, the V gene TRBV18; D call uncertain. CDR3 DNA: TGTGCCAGCTCGCGCTTGACGGGAGATAGCAATCAGCCCCAGCATTTT. Protein: CASSRLTGDSNQPQHF.